The 2 T cell receptor beta chains below come from one sample, sequenced in a study of neurological immune-mediated disorders (dated by TCRdb to about 2019). Library prep was done by 5' RACE. The sequencer was an Illumina HiSeq 2500. TCRdb reran the public reads through fastp at Q25 and MiXCR, keeping productive beta chains. Entries that share a CDR3 protein sequence are merged under the most common genes and DNA. A total of 55,000 to 75,000 distinct CDR3 sequences appear in this sample, roughly an eighth of them only once. The ten top clones hold 4.6% of the sample. In the paper's terms, the time point label means: longitudinal time-point 1 (baseline). The sequenced sample was PBMCs. The receptors here all came from a female donor with HTLV-1-associated myelopathy (HAM/TSP).

With regard to this clonotype: A read error is possible here, since a much larger clone lies one base away. This chain links TRBV6-5 with TRBJ2-7; D not certain. The CDR3 is made up of 15 amino acids. CDR1 and CDR2 from the germline V gene are MNHEY and SVGAGI. The V and J ends lost 3 bases and 3 bases respectively, with 15 bases between them. The CDR3 reads CASSYGMGSYYEQYF. The CDR3 DNA reads as TGTGCCAGCAGTTATGGCATGGGCAGCTACTACGAGCAGTACTTC.

This clonotype was seen a handful of times. V is TRBV6-6 and J is TRBJ2-2; TRBD1 agrees at 7 bases. Germline CDR1 is MNHNY and CDR2 is SVGAGI (reference sequence). This CDR3 has 16 amino acids. With 0 bases clipped from V and 5 bases from J, the junction kept 6 bases outside the gene matches. The CDR3 DNA reads as TGTGCCAGCAGTTACTCTCCAGGGGGAGAAACCGGGGAGCTGTTTTTT. Its translation: CASSYSPGGETGELFF.